Shown below are 21 T cell receptor beta chains from a single sample sequenced in a study of HIV-infected patients and healthy controls. No cell fractionation was done, so the repertoire covers all unsorted peripheral blood T cells. Alpha and beta constant-region primers primed reverse transcription of about 500 ng RNA. Using multiplexing indices, alpha and beta chain libraries were generated apart by chain-specific third strand synthesis. From the 5' RACE reads, TCRdb called clonotypes with MiXCR, one entry per CDR3 protein. The repertoire consists of about 10,000 distinct CDR3 sequences, with 8% to 10% occurring once and the leading ten covering roughly 5%. The sample consisted of blood. All receptors come from an adult in good health.

This clonotype ranks as medium-sized (0.01 to 0.1%). The genes are TRBV24-1 and TRBJ2-1, with 8 nucleotides matching TRBD2. V gave up 3 bases and J gave up 5 bases; unmatched junction bases: 8. The germline CDR1 and CDR2 sequences are KGHDR and SFDVKD. This CDR3 has 16 residues. The CDR3 region is CATSDRSGLGHNEQFF. The CDR3 DNA follows: TGTGCCACCAGTGATCGTTCGGGACTAGGCCACAATGAGCAGTTCTTC.

This clonotype is medium-sized within its sample. The chain links TRBV19 to TRBJ2-1; TRBD1 matches 8 bases. V shed 4 bases and J 7 bases; nucleotides not matched to a gene: 6. The CDR3 runs to 14 residues. Germline CDR1 reads LNHDA; CDR2 reads SQIVND (reference sequence). Here the CDR3 DNA reads TGTGCCAGTAGTAACCAGGGGGCGCGAAATGAGCAGTTCTTC. It is translated as CASSNQGARNEQFF.

V gene TRBV28 combines with J gene TRBJ1-1; possibly TRBD1 for D (5 bases). V was clipped by 1 base and J by 0 bases, with 9 bases between them. Germline values: CDR1 MDHEN, CDR2 SYDVKM. This CDR3 has 15 residues. Here the CDR3 reads CASSLYGGLNTEAFF. The DNA of the CDR3 is TGTGCCAGCAGTTTATATGGGGGACTGAACACTGAAGCTTTCTTT.

This clonotype was recorded many times. The chain recombines TRBV20-1 with TRBJ2-3; D gene ambiguous. V was trimmed by 6 bases and J by 6 bases, leaving 19 bases between them. This CDR3 spans 14 amino acids. The germline CDR1 and CDR2 sequences are DFQATT and SNEGSKA (reference sequence). This CDR3 reads CSAPTGIPRDTQYF. DNA for the CDR3: TGCAGTGCCCCCACCGGTATTCCTCGGGATACGCAGTATTTT.

V gene TRBV4-2 combines with J gene TRBJ1-1; D unclear. The V gene lost 3 bases and the J gene lost 0 bases, with 8 bases spanning the gap. The length of the CDR3 is 14 residues. The V gene's germline CDR1 is LGHNA and CDR2 YNFKEQ. CDR3 amino acids: CASSHTDMNTEAFF. The CDR3 DNA follows: TGTGCCAGCAGCCACACGGATATGAACACTGAAGCTTTCTTT.

This clonotype is deemed medium-sized. This rearrangement joins TRBV6-5 to TRBJ2-1, with D unclear. The CDR3 has 11 amino acids. V lost 7 bases to trimming and J lost 9 bases, with 10 bases between them. Per germline, CDR1 MNHEY and CDR2 SVGAGI. DNA for the CDR3: TGTGCCAGCACCTACGGCGGTGAGCAGTTCTTC. Protein product: CASTYGGEQFF.

This clonotype is deemed medium-sized. The chain uses TRBV5-1 and TRBJ2-5; the D gene is possibly TRBD2 (6 bases). Trimming took 4 bases from V and 1 from J, leaving 23 bases between them. The CDR3 runs 18 residues. The germline CDR1 and CDR2 sequences are SGHRS and YFSETQ. For the CDR3, the DNA is TGCGCCAGCAGCACCGTCTTTGGGAAAGGACTACGCCAAGAGACCCAGTACTTC. Encoded protein: CASSTVFGKGLRQETQYF. Filled out from reference TRBV5-1 and TRBJ2-5, the complete variable domain reads KAGVTQTPRYLIKTRGQQVTLSCSPISGHRSVSWYQQTPGQGLQFLFEYFSETQRNKGNFPGRFSGRQFSNSRSEMNVSTLELGDSALYLCASSTVFGKGLRQETQYFGPGTRLLVL.

J is TRBJ2-7 and V is TRBV4-2, with D perhaps being TRBD1 or TRBD2 (6 bases each). Germline lookup yields CDR1 LGHNA and CDR2 YNFKEQ. V was clipped by 0 bases and J by 0 bases, with 15 bases between them. This CDR3 is 17 amino acids long. As DNA, the CDR3 is TGTGCCAGCAGCCAAGATGAAGATGGGGGGCGCTCCTACGAGCAGTACTTC. Translating gives CASSQDEDGGRSYEQYF.

This clonotype is medium-sized by share. The rearrangement uses TRBV7-6 and TRBJ2-1; D unresolved. The CDR3 has 17 amino acids. Germline CDR1 reads SGHVS; CDR2 reads FNYEAQ. V lost 1 base, J lost 0 bases, and 13 bases lay in between. The CDR3 spells CASSLGARTSSYNEQFF. As DNA, the CDR3 is TGTGCCAGCAGCTTAGGGGCTAGGACCAGCTCCTACAATGAGCAGTTCTTC.

This clonotype was picked up a small number of times. The rearrangement uses TRBV5-5 and TRBJ2-5, with 8 bases aligning to TRBD2. Germline loops: CDR1 SGHKS, CDR2 YYEKEE (reference sequence). With 6 bases clipped from V and 1 base from J, the junction kept 2 bases outside the gene matches. The CDR3 is 13 amino acids. The CDR3 DNA follows: TGTGCCAGCATGGCGGGAGGCCAAGAGACCCAGTACTTC. It is translated as CASMAGGQETQYF.

This clonotype came up many times. This sequence joins TRBV18 and TRBJ1-5; 7 bases are a match to TRBD1. V trimming: 2 bases; J trimming: 1 base; junction bases outside the gene matches: 2. Germline loops: CDR1 KGHSH, CDR2 LQKENI. This CDR3 contains 15 residues. The CDR3 DNA follows: TGTGCCAGCTCACCATCACAGGGGAGCAATCAGCCCCAGCATTTT. It translates to CASSPSQGSNQPQHF.

Relative to its sample, this clonotype is medium-sized (0.01 to 0.1%). The chain uses TRBV6-2 or TRBV6-3 and TRBJ2-1, with TRBD2 identical over 9 bases. Per the germline V gene, CDR1 is MNHEY and CDR2 is SVGEGT. There are 20 residues in the CDR3. V shed 2 bases and J 1 base; nucleotides not matched to a gene: 15. The chain's CDR3 is CASSYLARIAGVRSYNEQFF. In nucleotides, the CDR3 is TGTGCCAGCAGTTACCTCGCCCGAATAGCGGGAGTTCGGTCCTACAATGAGCAGTTCTTC.

This clonotype was counted at least ten times. V gene TRBV4-3 combines with J gene TRBJ2-1; TRBD2 matches 7 bases. Germline trimming cut 2 bases from V and 8 bases from J; bases unmatched to any gene: 3. The CDR3 has 13 residues. Per the germline V gene, CDR1 is LGHNA and CDR2 is YSLEER. The CDR3 spells CASSQRLADEQFF. Written as DNA, the CDR3 is TGCGCCAGCAGCCAACGACTAGCAGATGAGCAGTTCTTC.

Relative to its sample, this clonotype is medium-sized (0.01 to 0.1%). This chain joins TRBV19 and TRBJ1-5, with TRBD1 identical over 7 bases. The CDR3 is 14 residues long. The V gene end was trimmed by 8 bases and the J gene end by 6 bases; junction bases not matched to a gene: 10. Germline CDR1 is LNHDA and CDR2 is SQIVND (reference sequence). The DNA for the CDR3 is TGTGCCAGTTCTCGACAGGGCTCAAGTCAGCCCCAGCATTTT. This translates into CASSRQGSSQPQHF.

This sequence joins TRBV20-1 and TRBJ2-7; the match to TRBD2 covers 12 bases. After removal of 3 bases from V and 4 bases from J, the junction contained 4 bases not matched to a gene. CDR1 is DFQATT and CDR2 is SNEGSKA in the germline V gene (reference sequence). This CDR3 comprises 14 residues. The CDR3 DNA follows: TGCAGTGCTAGGAGACTAGCGGGAGAGTACGAGCAGTACTTC. This translates into CSARRLAGEYEQYF.

The chain employs TRBV9 and TRBJ2-1; 12 bases map to TRBD2. Trimming cost V 3 bases and J 2 bases; bases outside gene matches: 3. CDR3 length: 16 amino acids. Germline CDR1 and CDR2: SGDLS and YYNGEE. The CDR3 loop reads CASSALAGGTYNEQFF. CDR3 DNA: TGTGCCAGCAGCGCTCTAGCGGGGGGGACCTACAATGAGCAGTTCTTC.

In this sample, this clonotype is medium-sized (0.01 to 0.1%). CDR3 region: CATPKREGPDEQFF. CDR3 DNA sequence: TGTGCCACCCCTAAGCGGGAGGGCCCGGATGAGCAGTTCTTC. This sequence joins TRBV2 and TRBJ2-1, with 10 bases matching TRBD2. Trimming removed 10 bases from V and 8 bases from J; junction bases left unmatched: 11. Germline CDR1 is SNHLY and CDR2 is FYNNEI. This CDR3 comprises 14 residues. The full variable domain, completed using reference TRBV2 and TRBJ2-1, is EPEVTQTPSHQVTQMGQEVILRCVPISNHLYFYWYRQILGQKVEFLVSFYNNEISEKSEIFDDQFSVERPDGSNFTLKIRSTKLEDSAMYFCATPKREGPDEQFFGPGTRLTVL.

This clonotype is termed medium-sized. The chain combines TRBV11-1 with TRBJ1-1, with TRBD1 as a possible D gene (5 bases). Trimming removed 5 bases at V and 1 base at J, with 14 bases between. The CDR3 loop spans 15 amino acids. Germline-derived CDR1 and CDR2 are SGHAT and FQDESV (reference sequence). CDR3 DNA sequence: TGTGCCAGCAGCATCGGACAACGGAGGAACACTGAAGCTTTCTTT. It yields the protein CASSIGQRRNTEAFF.

Within the sample, this clonotype is medium-sized. The J gene is TRBJ2-3, the V gene TRBV6-5, with D perhaps matching TRBD1 or TRBD2 (6 bases each). From germline, CDR1 is MNHEY and CDR2 SVGAGI. The CDR3 is 15 residues long. Trimming stripped 2 bases from V and 9 bases from J, with 18 bases between. Here the CDR3 reads CASSYAYSQGGTQYF. The DNA of the CDR3 is TGTGCCAGCAGTTACGCCTATTCACAGGGAGGAACGCAGTATTTT.

Relative to its sample, this clonotype is medium-sized. The chain joins TRBV12-3 or TRBV12-4 to TRBJ2-7, with 8 bases fitting TRBD1. This CDR3 region has 18 residues. Trimming at V came to 5 bases and at J to 0 bases, leaving 15 bases not matched to a gene. The CDR3 coding sequence is TGTGCCAGCAGTCCCCTCCTGAACCGGGACAGGTACTCCTACGAGCAGTACTTC. It yields the protein CASSPLLNRDRYSYEQYF.

This clonotype was detected many times. One junction end disagrees with the germline gene, perhaps due to a read error. This chain connects TRBV4-1 to TRBJ1-4; TRBD1 aligns across 10 bases. This CDR3 has 16 amino acids. Germline CDR1 is MGHRA and CDR2 is YSYEKL. The CDR3 region is CASSHEPGQGNGKLFF. CDR3 in DNA: TGCGCCAGCAGCCATGAACCGGGACAGGGGAATGGAAAACTGTTTTTT.